This entry lists 23 T cell receptor beta chains sequenced from one sample in a study of T cell repertoires in cytomegalovirus infection. TCRdb recomputed calls from the reads with MiXCR, one row per CDR3 protein. Of hundreds of thousands of distinct CDR3 sequences listed, around 30% are singletons. No antigen is known for these receptors. The sample here was cultured CD8+ T cells from PBMCs, taken from culture after CMV antigen stimulation. The receptors originated from a human donor in good health (CMV status not recorded). Some clones in this sample may be carry-over from other donors' samples.

The genes are TRBV9 and TRBJ2-1; TRBD1 is a possible D gene (6 bases). This CDR3 contains 15 residues. CDR1 is SGDLS and CDR2 is YYNGEE in the germline V gene. Deletions cut 0 bases from V and 6 bases from J, with 13 bases between. CDR3 region: CASSVDNREINEQFF. CDR3 nucleotides: TGTGCCAGCAGCGTAGATAACAGGGAGATCAATGAGCAGTTCTTC.

This clonotype showed up many times. The V and J genes are TRBV7-2 and TRBJ2-5; 9 positions agree with TRBD2. The CDR3 totals 16 residues. The germline CDR1 and CDR2 sequences are SGHTA and FQGNSA. V lost 3 bases, J lost 4 bases, and 9 bases stayed unmatched. This CDR3 reads CASSLGLAGIGETQYF. The CDR3 nucleotides read TGTGCCAGCAGCTTGGGGCTAGCGGGGATAGGAGAGACCCAGTACTTC.

CDR3 region: CASSEGRGRKVTEAFF. CDR3 coding DNA: TGTGCCAGCAGTGAAGGGAGGGGAAGGAAGGTGACTGAAGCTTTCTTT. This chain joins TRBV2 and TRBJ1-1; maybe TRBD1 (5 bases). Germline V gives CDR1 SNHLY, CDR2 FYNNEI. The V end was cut by 1 base, the J end by 5 bases, with 17 bases between. The CDR3 covers 16 residues.

Regarding this clonotype: The conserved final phenylalanine or tryptophan is absent from the CDR3, which likely points to a read error. J is TRBJ2-1 and V is TRBV19, with D possibly matching TRBD1 (6 bases). This CDR3 spans 13 amino acids. The V end was cut by 5 bases, the J end by 5 bases, with 10 bases between. CDR1 is LNHDA and CDR2 is SQIVND in the germline V gene (reference sequence). The CDR3 reads CASSFTGNNEQFS. The CDR3 DNA sequence: TGTGCCAGTAGTTTTACAGGGAACAATGAGCAGTTCTCC.

The V gene is TRBV7-9, the J gene TRBJ2-5; TRBD2 is a possible D gene (6 bases). The CDR3 has 14 residues. CDR1 SEHNR and CDR2 FQNEAQ come from the germline V gene (reference sequence). Trimming removed 5 bases at V and 0 bases at J, with 10 bases between. DNA for the CDR3: TGTGCCAGCAGCAGGACTATGTACCAAGAGACCCAGTACTTC. Protein sequence: CASSRTMYQETQYF.

The J gene is TRBJ1-4, the V gene TRBV2; D is unclear. V lost 7 bases and J lost 7, with 19 bases in between. The V gene's germline CDR1 is SNHLY and CDR2 FYNNEI. The CDR3 sequence is 15 residues long. The CDR3, as DNA: TGTGCCAGCAAATACGTCCGCCGCGTTGGTGAAAAACTGTTTTTT. This codes for CASKYVRRVGEKLFF.

The chain couples TRBV6-2 or TRBV6-3 to TRBJ1-6; D ambiguous. Deletions cut 11 bases from V and 9 bases from J, with 20 bases between. The CDR3 has 14 residues. The germline CDR1 and CDR2 sequences are MNHEY and SVGEGT. In DNA, the CDR3 is TGTGCCGTCGGTACCCCAACCCGACTTTCACCCCTCCACTTT. Translation: CAVGTPTRLSPLHF.

This clonotype was seen only a few times. The chain joins TRBV7-6 to TRBJ2-1; D gene uncertain. Deletions cut 3 bases from V and 4 bases from J, with 10 bases between. The CDR3 extends over 14 amino acids. CDR1 is SGHVS and CDR2 is FNYEAQ in the germline V gene. The CDR3 DNA reads TGTGCCAGCAGCTTCTTTACTGGGTACAATGAGCAGTTCTTC. Translation: CASSFFTGYNEQFF.

There are a few counts of this clonotype. The chain recombines TRBV7-9 with TRBJ2-3, with 11 bases identical to TRBD2. CDR1 is SEHNR, CDR2 FQNEAQ, per germline (reference sequence). J gave up 3 bases and V 4 bases, and 9 bases lay outside the gene matches. The length of the CDR3 is 17 residues. As DNA, the CDR3 is TGTGCCAGCAGCTCCTCGACTAGCGGGGTGACGACAGATACGCAGTATTTT. This gives the protein CASSSSTSGVTTDTQYF.

The chain uses TRBV19 and TRBJ1-5, with D unclear. The V end lost 9 bases, the J end lost 0 bases, and 12 bases lay between the germline ends. Germline V gives CDR1 LNHDA, CDR2 SQIVND (reference sequence). The CDR3 spans 14 residues. The DNA for the CDR3 is TGTGCCAGCACCGATGTGAATAGCAATCAGCCCCAGCATTTT. This translates into CASTDVNSNQPQHF.

As for this clonotype: The DNA is omitted, as the CDR3 cannot be located on it reliably, and the CDR3 follows TCRdb's listing. The chain uses TRBV19 and TRBJ2-1; the table's TRBD1 call for D was not verified on the DNA. The CDR3 numbers 14 amino acids, ends counted. Germline CDR1 is LNHDA and CDR2 is SQIVND (reference sequence). CDR3: CASTSALGGNEQFF.

The chain carries TRBV6-1 and TRBJ2-7, with TRBD2 as a possible D gene (6 bases). V was shortened by 6 bases and J by 5 bases, with 17 bases between the two germline ends. The germline V gene encodes CDR1 MNHNS and CDR2 SASEGT. CDR3 length: 14 residues. In DNA form, the CDR3 reads TGTGCCAGCAGAACGGAGGGGCGGTGGCACGAGCAGTACGTC. Its protein is CASRTEGRWHEQYV.

This clonotype was counted only a few times. V usage is TRBV12-3 or TRBV12-4 and J usage is TRBJ2-2; 11 bases align to TRBD2. Germline trimming cut 3 bases from V and 6 bases from J; bases unmatched to any gene: 3. The CDR3 covers 15 residues. This chain's CDR3 is CASSFVAGGPGELFF. CDR3 DNA: TGTGCCAGCAGTTTTGTAGCGGGGGGGCCCGGGGAGCTGTTTTTT.

The chain is built from TRBV6-6 and TRBJ2-7; maybe TRBD1 (5 bases). Trimming removed 10 bases from V and 5 bases from J, with 12 bases in between. This CDR3 is built from 11 residues. Germline V lookup: CDR1 MNHNY, CDR2 SVGAGI (reference sequence). This CDR3 reads CAIRTRDEQYV. CDR3 DNA sequence: TGTGCCATCAGAACCAGGGACGAGCAGTACGTC.

This clonotype was detected ten times or more. The chain carries TRBV7-6 and TRBJ1-1; D is unresolved. The germline gives CDR1 SGHVS, CDR2 FNYEAQ. V lost 1 base and J 8 bases, leaving 8 bases between the germline ends. The CDR3 runs to 12 residues. CDR3 protein: CASSLVGMEAFF. CDR3 coding DNA: TGTGCCAGCAGCTTAGTGGGCATGGAAGCTTTCTTT.

There are a few counts of this clonotype. The chain joins TRBV7-9 to TRBJ1-1; D remains unclear. Trimming stripped 3 bases from V and 0 bases from J, with 8 bases between. The CDR3 extends over 14 amino acids. Germline V gene data show CDR1 as SEHNR and CDR2 as FQNEAQ (reference sequence). Here the CDR3 DNA reads TGTGCCAGCAGCTTTTCGCAAATGAACACTGAAGCTTTCTTT. Amino acid sequence: CASSFSQMNTEAFF.

Worth noting for this clonotype: One end of the junction is discordant with germline, which a read error may explain. The chain uses TRBV7-6 and TRBJ1-4, with D uncertain. Germline CDR1 reads SGHVS; CDR2 reads FNYEAQ. The CDR3 consists of 16 residues. CDR3 in amino acids: CVSSLEILAGGEKLFF. CDR3 bases: TGTGTCAGCAGCTTAGAAATACTGGCGGGAGGGGAAAAACTGTTTTTT.

The V gene is TRBV5-1, the J gene TRBJ2-7; D uncertain. V lost 5 bases and J 0 bases, leaving 18 bases between the germline ends. The germline V gene has CDR1 SGHRS and CDR2 YFSETQ. The CDR3 loop spans 16 amino acids. Written as DNA, the CDR3 is TGCGCCAGCAGTCCAGTGAGTGAATTGAGCTCCTACGAGCAGTACTTC. Its translation is CASSPVSELSSYEQYF. Full variable domain (outside the CDR3, taken from reference TRBV5-1 and TRBJ2-7): KAGVTQTPRYLIKTRGQQVTLSCSPISGHRSVSWYQQTPGQGLQFLFEYFSETQRNKGNFPGRFSGRQFSNSRSEMNVSTLELGDSALYLCASSPVSELSSYEQYFGPGTRLTVT.

Many counts were recorded for this clonotype. The rearrangement uses TRBV7-2 and TRBJ1-1; TRBD1 might be the D (6 bases). Per the germline V gene, CDR1 is SGHTA and CDR2 is FQGNSA. The CDR3 consists of 17 residues. The V end lost 2 bases, the J end lost 3 bases, and 19 bases lay between the germline ends. The CDR3 loop reads CASSLRNRVTDYTEAFF. For the CDR3, the DNA is TGTGCCAGCAGCTTAAGGAACAGGGTGACCGATTACACTGAAGCTTTCTTT.

To note about this clonotype: At one end the junction does not follow the germline gene, possibly because of a read error. The V gene is TRBV7-7, the J gene TRBJ2-2, with a weak D call TRBD1 (5 bases). The CDR3 covers 17 residues. Looked up from germline, CDR1 is SSHAT and CDR2 is FNYEAQ (reference sequence). CDR3 in amino acids: CASSLIAQGTNTGELFF. The CDR3 DNA reads as TGTGCTAGCAGCTTGATAGCCCAGGGAACGAACACCGGGGAGCTGTTTTTT.

This clonotype has more than one count but fewer than ten. This rearrangement joins TRBV7-9 to TRBJ2-1, with 7 bases aligning to TRBD2. Trimming removed 1 base from V and 10 bases from J; junction bases left unmatched: 10. CDR1 is SEHNR and CDR2 is FQNEAQ in the germline V gene (reference sequence). This CDR3 is 15 amino acids long. The CDR3 DNA sequence: TGTGCCAGCAGCTTAGGGGACTATCCCCACCCAGAGCAGTTCTTC. It yields the protein CASSLGDYPHPEQFF.

This clonotype was seen more than once but under ten times. The germline gene is not matched at one end of the junction; a read error may be the cause. The V call is TRBV20-1, the J call TRBJ2-3, with 14 bases matching TRBD2. The CDR3 extends over 18 amino acids. CDR1 DFQATT and CDR2 SNEGSKA come from the germline V gene (reference sequence). CDR3 nucleotide sequence: TGCAGTGCCTCGGGGGTCCCCGGGACTAGCGGGAGCATAGATACGCAGTATTTT. Amino acids: CSASGVPGTSGSIDTQYF.

This clonotype was picked up a small number of times. The chain combines TRBV7-8 with TRBJ2-2, with TRBD1 as a possible D gene (6 bases). Trimming shortened V by 5 bases and J by 1 base, and 14 bases separated the two germline ends. The CDR3 spans 16 residues. Germline V gene lookup returns CDR1 SGHVS and CDR2 FQNEAQ. The CDR3 sequence is CASSPPGQLNTGELFF. For the CDR3, the DNA is TGTGCCAGCAGCCCCCCGGGACAACTGAACACCGGGGAGCTGTTTTTT.